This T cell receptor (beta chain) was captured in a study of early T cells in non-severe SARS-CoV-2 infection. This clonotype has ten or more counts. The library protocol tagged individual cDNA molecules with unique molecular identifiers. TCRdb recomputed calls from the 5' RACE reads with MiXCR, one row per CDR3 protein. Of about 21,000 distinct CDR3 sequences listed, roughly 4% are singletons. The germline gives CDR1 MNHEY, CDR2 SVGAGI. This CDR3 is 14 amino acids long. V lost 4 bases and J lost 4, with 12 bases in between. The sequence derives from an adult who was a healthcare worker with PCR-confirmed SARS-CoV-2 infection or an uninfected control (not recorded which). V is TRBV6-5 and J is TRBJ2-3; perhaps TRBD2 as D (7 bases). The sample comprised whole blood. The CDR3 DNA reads TGTGCCAGCAGTTCCGACGGGGGGCCAGATACGCAGTATTTT. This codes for CASSSDGGPDTQYF.